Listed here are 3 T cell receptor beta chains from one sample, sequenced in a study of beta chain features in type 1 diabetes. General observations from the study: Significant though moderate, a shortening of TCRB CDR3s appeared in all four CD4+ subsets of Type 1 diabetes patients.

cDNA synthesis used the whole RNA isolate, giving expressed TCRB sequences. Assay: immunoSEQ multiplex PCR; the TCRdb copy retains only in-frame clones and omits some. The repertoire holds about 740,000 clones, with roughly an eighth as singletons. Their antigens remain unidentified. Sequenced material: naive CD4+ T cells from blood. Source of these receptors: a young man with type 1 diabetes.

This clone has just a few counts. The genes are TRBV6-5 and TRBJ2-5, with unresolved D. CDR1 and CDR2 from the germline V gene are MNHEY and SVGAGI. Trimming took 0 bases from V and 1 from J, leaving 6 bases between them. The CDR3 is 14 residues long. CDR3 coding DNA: TGTGCCAGCAGTTACTCAAACCTCCAAGAGACCCAGTACTTC. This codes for CASSYSNLQETQYF.

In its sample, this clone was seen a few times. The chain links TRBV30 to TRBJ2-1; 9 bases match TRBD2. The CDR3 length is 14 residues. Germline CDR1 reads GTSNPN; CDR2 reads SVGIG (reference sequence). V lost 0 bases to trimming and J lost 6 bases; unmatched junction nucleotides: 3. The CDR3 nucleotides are TGTGCCTGGAGTGTAAGGCGGGGGGGCAATGAGCAGTTCTTC. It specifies CAWSVRRGGNEQFF.

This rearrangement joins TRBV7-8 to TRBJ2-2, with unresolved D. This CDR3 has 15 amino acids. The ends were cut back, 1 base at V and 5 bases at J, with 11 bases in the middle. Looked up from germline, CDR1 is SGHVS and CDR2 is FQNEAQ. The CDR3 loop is CASSLVRDRTGELFF. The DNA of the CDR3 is TGTGCCAGCAGCTTAGTTAGGGATCGAACCGGGGAGCTGTTTTTT.